Each of the 15 T cell receptor beta chains below was sequenced from the same sample in a study of blood T cell repertoires in COVID-19 (TCRdb year 2020). The library was made by the immunoSEQ multiplex PCR assay. What TCRdb holds here is the immuneACCESS table cut down to in-frame rearrangements. Part of the clones is not present; checked against another copy, under half of the missing clones reflect an unresolved V gene, and the others are unexplained. Counted in this sample were roughly 230,000 clones; about four fifths of them appeared once. The ten largest clones capture 8.5% to 10% of the sample. The sequenced sample was peripheral blood. The receptors were sampled from a man aged 40-49 years with active or convalescent COVID-19.

This chain joins TRBV5-6 and TRBJ1-4; D unresolved. Germline V gives CDR1 SGHDT, CDR2 YYEEEE. CDR3 length: 16 residues. The V gene lost 5 bases and the J gene lost 0 bases, with 14 bases spanning the gap. The DNA of the CDR3 is TGTGCCAGCAGTTCTTCTCCAGAAGCAACTAATGAAAAACTGTTTTTT. It yields the protein CASSSSPEATNEKLFF.

The chain uses TRBV4-2 and TRBJ2-7; 9 nucleotides match TRBD1. The CDR3 runs to 16 residues. Per the germline V gene, CDR1 is LGHNA and CDR2 is YNFKEQ. V shed 0 bases and J 5 bases; nucleotides not matched to a gene: 8. The CDR3 sequence: CASSQDRQTGGNEQYF. The CDR3 coding sequence is TGTGCCAGCAGCCAAGATAGACAGACAGGGGGTAACGAGCAGTACTTC.

This clone was observed a single time. The genes are TRBV4-1 and TRBJ2-3, with 12 positions matching TRBD2. J lost 3 bases, V lost 4 bases, and 5 bases had no gene match. Looked up from germline, CDR1 is MGHRA and CDR2 is YSYEKL. CDR3 length: 16 amino acids. CDR3 nucleotide sequence: TGCGCCAGCAGCCGTACCCTAGCGGGGGGGACAGATACGCAGTATTTT. Translation: CASSRTLAGGTDTQYF.

The V and J genes are TRBV5-6 and TRBJ2-7; D possibly corresponds to TRBD2 (5 bases). Germline CDR1 SGHDT, CDR2 YYEEEE. The CDR3 totals 12 residues. With 3 bases removed from V and 5 bases from J, the gap between germline ends came to 9 bases. The CDR3 loop is CASSYAGNEQYF. The CDR3 DNA follows: TGTGCCAGCAGCTACGCCGGGAACGAGCAGTACTTC.

The V call is TRBV2, the J call TRBJ1-6; 9 nucleotides align to TRBD1. This CDR3 region has 13 residues. V gave up 9 bases and J gave up 9 bases; unmatched junction bases: 6. Germline lookup yields CDR1 SNHLY and CDR2 FYNNEI. CDR3 in DNA: TGTGCCAGTAAGGGGACAGGGACTTCACCCCTCCACTTT. This gives the protein CASKGTGTSPLHF.

The chain joins TRBV7-8 to TRBJ2-7, with no clear D. Germline V gene lookup returns CDR1 SGHVS and CDR2 FQNEAQ. The CDR3 runs to 15 residues. V was clipped by 5 bases and J by 3 bases, with 17 bases between them. The CDR3 here is CASSRGLWALYEQYF. The CDR3 coding sequence is TGTGCCAGCAGCCGAGGTTTATGGGCCCTCTACGAGCAGTACTTC.

The gene calls are TRBV14 and TRBJ1-1; 9 positions match TRBD1. Germline loops: CDR1 SGHDN, CDR2 FVKESK. Losses at the gene ends were 4 bases for V and 11 bases for J; bases not matched to a gene: 8. The CDR3 extends over 13 amino acids. CDR3 region: CASSPRTGVFAFF. CDR3 coding DNA: TGTGCCAGCAGCCCTCGGACAGGGGTGTTCGCTTTCTTT. Using reference TRBV14 and TRBJ1-1 for the parts outside the CDR3, the full variable domain is EAGVTQFPSHSVIEKGQTVTLRCDPISGHDNLYWYRRVMGKEIKFLLHFVKESKQDESGMPNNRFLAERTGGTYSTLKVQPAELEDSGVYFCASSPRTGVFAFFGQGTRLTVV.

The chain is built from TRBV18 and TRBJ2-7, with TRBD2 matching 10 bases. Germline CDR1 reads KGHSH; CDR2 reads LQKENI. The V and J ends lost 1 base and 1 base, in that order; junction bases with no gene match: 1. This CDR3 spans 15 amino acids. For the CDR3, the DNA is TGTGCCAGCTCACCACTGACTAGCGGGTCCTACGAGCAGTACTTC. Translating it yields CASSPLTSGSYEQYF.

The chain is built from TRBV5-5 and TRBJ1-5; D may be TRBD1 (5 bases). Trimming shortened V by 1 base and J by 6 bases, and 11 bases separated the two germline ends. Looked up from germline, CDR1 is SGHKS and CDR2 is YYEKEE (reference sequence). The CDR3 is made up of 14 amino acids. The CDR3 bases are TGTGCCAGCAGCTTGCCGGGGGAGAGTCAGCCCCAGCATTTT. Translation gives CASSLPGESQPQHF.

The chain couples TRBV3-1 (or the pseudogene TRBV3-2) to TRBJ2-5; TRBD1 aligns across 10 bases. This CDR3 region has 15 residues. After removal of 3 bases from V and 4 bases from J, the junction contained 5 bases not matched to a gene. From germline, CDR1 is LGHDT and CDR2 YNNKEL (reference sequence). In DNA, the CDR3 is TGTGCCAGCAGCCACGGGACAGGGGATGGAGAGACCCAGTACTTC. It codes for CASSHGTGDGETQYF.

The chain carries TRBV27 and TRBJ2-5, with a weak D call TRBD2 (6 bases). V was shortened by 4 bases and J by 0 bases, with 12 bases between the two germline ends. CDR1 MNHEY and CDR2 SMNVEV come from the germline V gene (reference sequence). The CDR3 runs to 15 residues. The CDR3 bases are TGTGCCAGCAGTTCCCGGGACTTCTACCAAGAGACCCAGTACTTC. Its protein product is CASSSRDFYQETQYF.

The chain couples TRBV5-6 to TRBJ1-5; D may be TRBD1 (5 bases). The V end lost 3 bases, the J end lost 6 bases, and 7 bases lay between the germline ends. This CDR3 is 12 amino acids long. CDR1 and CDR2 from the germline V gene are SGHDT and YYEEEE. The CDR3 loop reads CASSSQGQPQHF. The CDR3 DNA reads as TGTGCCAGCAGCTCCCAGGGTCAGCCCCAGCATTTT.

The rearrangement uses TRBV5-4 and TRBJ2-2; 9 bases match TRBD2. Per germline, CDR1 SGHNT and CDR2 YYREEE (reference sequence). This CDR3 has 15 residues. Trimming at V came to 5 bases and at J to 5 bases, leaving 7 bases not matched to a gene. Written as DNA, the CDR3 is TGTGCCAGCAGGGTTGGGCTAGCGGGAACCGGGGAGCTGTTTTTT. As protein: CASRVGLAGTGELFF.

V usage is TRBV6-5 and J usage is TRBJ1-5; D is undetermined. Trimming shortened V by 11 bases and J by 4 bases, and 15 bases separated the two germline ends. There are 13 residues in the CDR3. The germline CDR1 and CDR2 sequences are MNHEY and SVGAGI. This chain's CDR3 is CAGGRQANQPQHF. In DNA, the CDR3 is TGTGCCGGCGGGCGGCAGGCTAATCAGCCCCAGCATTTT.

V usage is TRBV4-2 and J usage is TRBJ1-4; 11 bases align to TRBD1. The CDR3 length is 15 residues. Trimming took 4 bases from V and 7 from J; bases not matched to a gene: 5. Germline CDR1 and CDR2: LGHNA and YNFKEQ. CDR3 coding DNA: TGTGCCAGCAGCCCTGTGGGGACAGGGGGTGAAAAACTGTTTTTT. Amino acid sequence: CASSPVGTGGEKLFF.